This TCR beta chain comes out of a study of T cells in Graves' hyperthyroidism and ophthalmopathy. The TCR beta CDR3 regions underwent amplification using RNA transcripts as the source. In the first-round RT-PCR of the TCR CDR3, the HTBI primer set was used. TCRdb used MiXCR to reprocess the multiplex PCR reads, holding one entry per CDR3 protein. The sample records hundreds of thousands of distinct CDR3 sequences, over 40% being singletons. Exclusion of patients followed from uncontrolled infection, other autoimmune disease, pregnancy or lactation. With 8 bases removed from V and 10 bases from J, the gap between germline ends came to 17 bases. The V gene's germline CDR1 is SGHVS and CDR2 FNYEAQ. CDR3 length: 13 amino acids. This clonotype showed up many times.

The TCR was taken from an adult man with Graves' disease, either hyperthyroidism or ophthalmopathy (not recorded which). The chain carries TRBV7-6 and TRBJ1-4, with a tentative D call TRBD1 (6 bases). The sequenced sample was peripheral blood or thyroid tissue (not recorded which). CDR3 sequence (DNA): TGTGCCAGCGCGAGAAGGGGGGAAGGAAAACTGTTTTTT. Residues: CASARRGEGKLFF.